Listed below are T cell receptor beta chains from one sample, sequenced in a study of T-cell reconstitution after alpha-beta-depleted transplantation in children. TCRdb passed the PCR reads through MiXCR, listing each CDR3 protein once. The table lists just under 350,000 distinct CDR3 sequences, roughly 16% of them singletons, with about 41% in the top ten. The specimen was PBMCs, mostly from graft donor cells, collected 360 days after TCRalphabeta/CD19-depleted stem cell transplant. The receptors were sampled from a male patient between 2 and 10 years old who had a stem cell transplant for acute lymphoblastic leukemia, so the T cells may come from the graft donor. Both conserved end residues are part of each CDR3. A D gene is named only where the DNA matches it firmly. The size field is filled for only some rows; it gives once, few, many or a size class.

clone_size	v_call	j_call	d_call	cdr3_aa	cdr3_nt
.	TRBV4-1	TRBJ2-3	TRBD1	CASSPPPGQANGDTQYF	TGCGCCAGCAGCCCCCCCCCCGGACAGGCAAATGGGGATACGCAGTATTTT
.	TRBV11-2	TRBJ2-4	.	CASSSPGTLKNIQYF	TGTGCCAGCAGCTCGCCCGGGACCCTCAAAAACATTCAGTACTTC
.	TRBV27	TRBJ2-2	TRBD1	CASRLNSGTGRNRGNTGELFF	TGTGCCAGCCGCCTCAACTCCGGGACAGGGAGGAACCGCGGGAACACCGGGGAGCTGTTTTTT
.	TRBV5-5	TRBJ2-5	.	CASSLAPLTDSQETQYF	TGTGCCAGCAGCTTGGCGCCCCTGACTGATTCTCAAGAGACCCAGTACTTC
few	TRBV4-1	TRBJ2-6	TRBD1	CACGTGTSGANVLTF	TGCGCCTGCGGGACAGGGACCTCTGGGGCCAACGTCCTGACTTTC
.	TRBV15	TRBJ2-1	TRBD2	CATSRALAGGHEQFF	TGTGCCACCAGCAGAGCCCTAGCGGGAGGACATGAGCAGTTCTTC
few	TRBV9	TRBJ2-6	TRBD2	CASSVGLAGGGYSGANVLTF	TGTGCCAGCAGCGTAGGCCTAGCGGGAGGTGGATACTCTGGGGCCAACGTCCTGACTTTC
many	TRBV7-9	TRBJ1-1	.	CASSLSGGLNTEAFF	TGTGCCAGCAGCTTAAGTGGGGGGTTGAACACTGAAGCTTTCTTT
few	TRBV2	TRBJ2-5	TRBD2	CASSARLAGIPEETQYF	TGTGCCAGCAGTGCCAGACTAGCGGGAATTCCTGAAGAGACCCAGTACTTC
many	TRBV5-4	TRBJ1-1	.	CASSFPGANTEAFF	TGTGCCAGCAGCTTTCCAGGGGCGAACACTGAAGCTTTCTTT
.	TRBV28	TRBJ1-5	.	CASSRLRVTHQPQHF	TGTGCCAGCAGCAGATTGAGGGTAACCCATCAGCCCCAGCATTTT
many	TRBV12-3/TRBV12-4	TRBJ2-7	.	CASSLRGAYEQYF	TGTGCCAGCAGTTTGAGAGGGGCCTACGAGCAGTACTTC
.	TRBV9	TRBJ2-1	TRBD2	CASSVGFIERDTYNEQFF	TGTGCCAGCAGCGTGGGATTCATCGAGCGGGATACCTACAATGAGCAGTTCTTC
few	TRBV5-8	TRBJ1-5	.	CASSFRDSNQPQHF	TGTGCCAGCAGCTTCCGGGACAGCAATCAGCCCCAGCATTTT
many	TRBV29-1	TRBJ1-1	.	CSAALVTEAFF	TGCAGCGCCGCCCTAGTCACTGAAGCTTTCTTT
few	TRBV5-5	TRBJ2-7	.	CASSLVLGGKGSYEQYF	TGTGCCAGCAGCTTGGTACTTGGGGGAAAAGGCTCCTACGAGCAGTACTTC
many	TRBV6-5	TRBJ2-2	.	CASSYTTYGGYGGELFF	TGTGCCAGCAGTTACACAACCTATGGAGGGTATGGCGGGGAGCTGTTTTTT
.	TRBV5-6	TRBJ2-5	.	CASSGDRDFGETQYF	TGTGCCAGCAGCGGCGACCGGGACTTTGGAGAGACCCAGTACTTC
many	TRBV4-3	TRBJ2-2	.	CASSQDKGIAGELFF	TGCGCCAGCAGCCAAGATAAAGGAATAGCCGGGGAGCTGTTTTTT
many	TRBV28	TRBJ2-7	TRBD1	CASSPTGGSYEQYF	TGCGCCAGCAGCCCTACAGGGGGATCCTACGAGCAGTACTTC
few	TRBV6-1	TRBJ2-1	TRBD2	CASRELSGRALNEQFF	TGTGCCAGCAGGGAGCTTAGCGGGAGGGCCCTCAATGAGCAGTTCTTC
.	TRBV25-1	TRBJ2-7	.	CASTAGAIYEQYF	TGTGCCAGCACGGCAGGGGCTATCTACGAGCAGTACTTC
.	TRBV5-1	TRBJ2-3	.	CASSRFTDTQYF	TGCGCCAGCAGTAGGTTCACAGATACGCAGTATTTT
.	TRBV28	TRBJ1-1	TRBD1	CASSFQGATSPEAFF	TGTGCCAGCAGTTTTCAGGGGGCAACATCTCCTGAAGCTTTCTTT
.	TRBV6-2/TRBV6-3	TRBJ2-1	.	CVSSYRTMTGQNEQFF	TGTGTCAGCAGTTACCGAACCATGACTGGGCAGAATGAGCAGTTCTTC
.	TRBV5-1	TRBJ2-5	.	CASSLSTAYQETQYF	TGCGCCAGCAGCTTGTCCACGGCCTACCAAGAGACCCAGTACTTC
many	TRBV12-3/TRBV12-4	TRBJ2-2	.	CASRGQFNTGELFF	TGTGCCAGCAGGGGGCAGTTTAACACCGGGGAGCTGTTTTTT
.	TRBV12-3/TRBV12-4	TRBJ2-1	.	CASRLGTPSYNEQFF	TGTGCCAGCAGGTTGGGGACGCCGAGCTACAATGAGCAGTTCTTC
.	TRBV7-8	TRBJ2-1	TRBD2	CASKRLAGVEQFF	TGTGCCAGCAAACGACTAGCGGGAGTTGAGCAGTTCTTC
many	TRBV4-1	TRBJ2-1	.	CASSFRDISYNEQFF	TGCGCCAGCAGCTTCCGGGACATTTCCTACAATGAGCAGTTCTTC
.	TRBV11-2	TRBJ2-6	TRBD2	CASSLGPGLADSGANVLTF	TGTGCCAGCAGCTTAGGCCCCGGACTAGCGGACTCTGGGGCCAACGTCCTGACTTTC
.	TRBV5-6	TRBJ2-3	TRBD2	CASSAWASGSFYSTDTQYF	TGTGCCAGCAGCGCCTGGGCTAGCGGGAGTTTTTACAGCACAGATACGCAGTATTTT
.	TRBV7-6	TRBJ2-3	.	CASSPLRGLLTDTQYF	TGTGCCAGCAGCCCTCTTCGAGGACTCCTCACAGATACGCAGTATTTT
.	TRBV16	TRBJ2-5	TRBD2	CASSGLAQETQYF	TGTGCCAGCAGCGGACTAGCCCAAGAGACCCAGTACTTC
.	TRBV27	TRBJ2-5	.	CASRPLELQETQYF	TGTGCCAGCAGACCATTAGAGTTACAAGAGACCCAGTACTTC
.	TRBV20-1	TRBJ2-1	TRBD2	CSAPDYGTSFINEQFF	TGCAGTGCCCCGGACTACGGGACTAGCTTCATTAATGAGCAGTTCTTC
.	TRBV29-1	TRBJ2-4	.	CSARTPGYIQYF	TGCAGCGCTAGGACCCCTGGGTACATTCAGTACTTC
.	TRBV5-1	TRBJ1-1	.	CASSLRALNTEAFF	TGCGCCAGCAGCTTGAGGGCTTTGAACACTGAAGCTTTCTTT
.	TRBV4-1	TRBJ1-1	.	CASSQEVHSTEAFF	TGCGCCAGCAGCCAAGAGGTCCACAGCACTGAAGCTTTCTTT
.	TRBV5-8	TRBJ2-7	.	CASSPQGPLEYEQYF	TGTGCCAGCAGCCCACAGGGACCCCTTGAATACGAGCAGTACTTC
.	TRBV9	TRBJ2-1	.	CASSVAGTTYNEQFF	TGTGCCAGCAGCGTAGCGGGTACGACCTACAATGAGCAGTTCTTC
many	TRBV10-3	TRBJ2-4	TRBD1	CAISPGQGANIQYF	TGTGCCATCAGTCCGGGACAGGGGGCTAACATTCAGTACTTC
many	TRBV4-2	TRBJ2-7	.	CASSPYHKGTYEQYF	TGTGCCAGCAGCCCTTACCATAAGGGAACCTACGAGCAGTACTTC
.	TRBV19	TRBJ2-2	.	CASSIGPQNTGELFF	TGTGCCAGTAGTATAGGGCCACAGAACACCGGGGAGCTGTTTTTT